The 7 T cell receptor beta chains below all came from one sample that was sequenced in a study of T cells in localized non-small cell lung cancer. Clones were sequenced by immunoSEQ multiplex PCR, and TCRdb holds only the in-frame ones, with some missing. The sample contains 25,000 to 30,000 clones, about four fifths of which appear only once. Sequenced here: peripheral blood mononuclear cells, sampled before any cancer treatment. These TCRs come from a man aged 35 to 69 with stage III lung adenocarcinoma.

This clone has a handful of counts. The chain joins TRBV11-2 to TRBJ2-5; D may be TRBD1 (6 bases). With 2 bases removed from V and 0 bases from J, the gap between germline ends came to 13 bases. The CDR3 totals 16 residues. Germline CDR1 SGHAT, CDR2 FQNNGV. CDR3 amino acids: CASSLYQGTYQETQYF. The CDR3 nucleotides are TGTGCCAGCAGCTTATATCAGGGGACGTACCAAGAGACCCAGTACTTC.

The chain combines TRBV19 with TRBJ1-4, with 8 nucleotides matching TRBD1. The V gene end was trimmed by 5 bases and the J gene end by 7 bases; junction bases not matched to a gene: 9. Per germline, CDR1 LNHDA and CDR2 SQIVND (reference sequence). The length of the CDR3 is 15 residues. CDR3 amino acids: CASSYTDRGSEKLFF. In DNA, the CDR3 is TGTGCCAGTAGTTATACTGACAGGGGAAGTGAAAAACTGTTTTTT.

This rearrangement joins TRBV6-1 to TRBJ2-5; the D gene is possibly TRBD1 (5 bases). The V gene lost 4 bases and the J gene lost 5 bases, with 14 bases spanning the gap. Per germline, CDR1 MNHNS and CDR2 SASEGT. The CDR3 is 14 residues long. CDR3 loop: CASSALGLDETQYF. The CDR3 nucleotides read TGTGCCAGCAGTGCTCTGGGGCTAGATGAGACCCAGTACTTC.

The chain uses TRBV19 and TRBJ1-5; D is unclear. CDR1 LNHDA and CDR2 SQIVND come from the germline V gene (reference sequence). Trimming shortened V by 2 bases and J by 3 bases, and 8 bases separated the two germline ends. The CDR3 contains 14 residues. CDR3 sequence: CASSILRSNQPQHF. The DNA of the CDR3 is TGTGCCAGTAGTATATTAAGGTCCAATCAGCCCCAGCATTTT.

The genes are TRBV5-6 and TRBJ2-3; weak D call: TRBD1 (6 bases). V lost 1 base and J 2 bases, leaving 11 bases between the germline ends. Germline V gene data show CDR1 as SGHDT and CDR2 as YYEEEE. The CDR3 is made up of 15 amino acids. This CDR3 is CASSLRAGATDTQYF. The CDR3 bases are TGTGCCAGCAGCTTGCGGGCAGGGGCCACAGATACGCAGTATTTT. Looking up the rest from reference TRBV5-6 and TRBJ2-3 gives the full variable domain: DAGVTQSPTHLIKTRGQQVTLRCSPKSGHDTVSWYQQALGQGPQFIFQYYEEEERQRGNFPDRFSGHQFPNYSSELNVNALLLGDSALYLCASSLRAGATDTQYFGPGTRLTVL.

J is TRBJ1-2 and V is TRBV28; maybe TRBD1 (5 bases). V shed 5 bases and J shed 1 base, with 5 bases lying between them. This CDR3 is 12 amino acids long. CDR1 MDHEN and CDR2 SYDVKM come from the germline V gene. The CDR3 region is CASSQGNYGYTF. CDR3 nucleotides: TGTGCCAGCAGTCAGGGTAACTATGGCTACACCTTC.

The chain has TRBV6-6 and TRBJ1-2; 9 positions match TRBD1. This CDR3 is 13 amino acids long. The germline gives CDR1 MNHNY, CDR2 SVGAGI (reference sequence). Trimming at V came to 2 bases and at J to 8 bases, leaving 3 bases not matched to a gene. The CDR3: CASSYGTGQGYTF. The CDR3 DNA sequence: TGTGCCAGCAGTTACGGGACAGGGCAAGGCTACACCTTC.